The entry below gives a single T cell receptor (beta chain) sequence along with its context. Antigen unknown. The whole isolated RNA underwent reverse transcription, so sequencing captured expressed TCRB transcripts. About 3.57 million reads were obtained on average from naive, central memory and regulatory T cell samples. Measured with immunoSEQ multiplex PCR; TCRdb has only the in-frame clones, and not every one. Of 250,000 to 300,000 clones in the sample, 7% to 9% are singletons; the top ten hold roughly 1%. This entry is derived from a study of beta chain features in type 1 diabetes. Trimming took off 5 bases at V and 5 bases at J, with 15 bases between the two ends. This CDR3 is 13 amino acids long. Germline lookup yields CDR1 SQVTM and CDR2 ANQGSEA. Study conclusions and caveats: High-TCR-expressing cells could be over-represented by cDNA sequencing. More deletions and fewer insertions at VDJ junctions were seen in type 1 diabetes patients.

Every sorted population was more than 95% pure. This TCR was recovered from a woman aged 18 to 35 in good health. The V gene is TRBV29-1, the J gene TRBJ2-5; D tentatively fits TRBD1 or TRBD2 (5 bases each). Sample: central memory CD4+ T cells from blood. The DNA of the CDR3 is TGCAGCGTTCGCTGGGGGACGGAGGAGACCCAGTACTTC. Amino acid sequence: CSVRWGTEETQYF.